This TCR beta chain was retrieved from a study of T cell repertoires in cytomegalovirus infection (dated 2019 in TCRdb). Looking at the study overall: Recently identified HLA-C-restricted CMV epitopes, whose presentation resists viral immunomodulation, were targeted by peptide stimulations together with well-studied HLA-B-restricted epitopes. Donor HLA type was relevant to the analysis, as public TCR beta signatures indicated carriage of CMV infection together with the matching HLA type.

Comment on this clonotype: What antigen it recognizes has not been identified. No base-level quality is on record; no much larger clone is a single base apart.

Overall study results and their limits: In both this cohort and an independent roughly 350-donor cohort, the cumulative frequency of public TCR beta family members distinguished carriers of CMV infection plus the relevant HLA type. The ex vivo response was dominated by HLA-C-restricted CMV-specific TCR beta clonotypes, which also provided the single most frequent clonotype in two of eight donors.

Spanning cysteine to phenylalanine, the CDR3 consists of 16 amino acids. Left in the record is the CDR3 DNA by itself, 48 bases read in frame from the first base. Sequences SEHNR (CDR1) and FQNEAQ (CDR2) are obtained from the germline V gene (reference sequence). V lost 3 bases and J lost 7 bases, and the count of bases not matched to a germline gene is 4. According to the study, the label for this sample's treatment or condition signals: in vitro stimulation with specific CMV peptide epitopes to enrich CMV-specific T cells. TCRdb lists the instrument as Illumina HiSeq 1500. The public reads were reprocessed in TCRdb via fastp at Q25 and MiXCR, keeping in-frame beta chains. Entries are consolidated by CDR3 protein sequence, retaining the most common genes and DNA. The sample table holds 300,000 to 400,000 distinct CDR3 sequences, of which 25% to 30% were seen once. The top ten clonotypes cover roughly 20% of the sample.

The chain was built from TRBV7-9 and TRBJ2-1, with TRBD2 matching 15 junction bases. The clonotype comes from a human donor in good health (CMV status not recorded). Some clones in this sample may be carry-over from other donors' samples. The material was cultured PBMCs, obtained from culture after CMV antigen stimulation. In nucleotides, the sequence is TGTGCCAGCAGCTTCCGAGGACTAGCGGGAGGGAATGAGCAGTTCTTC. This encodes CASSFRGLAGGNEQFF.